This entry lists 12 T cell receptor beta chains sequenced from one sample in a study of CD8 T cells in ankylosing spondylitis. TCRdb independently ran MiXCR on the 5' RACE reads; one entry per CDR3 protein. The sample gives around 340,000 distinct CDR3 sequences, about 15% of which show up once; 0.85% to 1.4% is in the top ten. Source material: blood, either unsorted or a sorted T cell fraction (not recorded which). Receptor source: a male donor with ankylosing spondylitis or in good health (not recorded which).

Here the CDR3 DNA reads TGTGCCAGCAACCCCGGGACTAGCTCCTACAATGAGCAGTTCTTC. Protein: CASNPGTSSYNEQFF. This chain links TRBV7-9 with TRBJ2-1, with 8 bases lining up with TRBD2. CDR3 length equals 15 residues. Germline trimming cut 7 bases from V and 0 bases from J; bases unmatched to any gene: 5. CDR1 is SEHNR, CDR2 FQNEAQ, per germline (reference sequence).

The CDR3 DNA reads TGTGCCAGCAGCCAAGATAAATCGGGGGCAGATACGCAGTATTTT. Translation: CASSQDKSGADTQYF. J is TRBJ2-3 and V is TRBV4-2; D might be TRBD2 (6 bases). This CDR3 spans 15 amino acids. The V gene's germline CDR1 is LGHNA and CDR2 YNFKEQ. The V end was cut by 0 bases, the J end by 4 bases, with 11 bases between.

This clonotype turned up a few times. The chain is built from TRBV4-1 and TRBJ2-7; weak D call: TRBD2 (6 bases). The ends were cut back, 1 base at V and 3 bases at J, with 13 bases in the middle. Per germline, CDR1 MGHRA and CDR2 YSYEKL. This CDR3 spans 15 amino acids. The CDR3 loop is CASSQAQGLFYEQYF. The CDR3 nucleotides read TGCGCCAGCAGCCAAGCGCAGGGACTTTTCTACGAGCAGTACTTC.

This clonotype was seen once. The chain carries TRBV7-8 and TRBJ1-2; 7 nucleotides agree with TRBD1. Germline V CDR1 and CDR2: SGHVS, FQNEAQ. Trimming took 9 bases from V and 1 from J; bases not matched to a gene: 14. The CDR3 is 16 amino acids. The CDR3 region is CASHRDRSTVNYGYTF. As DNA, the CDR3 is TGTGCCAGTCACCGGGACAGATCTACAGTTAACTATGGCTACACCTTC.

This clonotype was seen only a few times. DNA of the CDR3: TGTGCCAGCAGTGAAGCGCGGAAGGGCCCGAACACTGAAGCTTTCTTT. As protein: CASSEARKGPNTEAFF. The V call is TRBV6-1, the J call TRBJ1-1; D gene ambiguous. The V end lost 0 bases, the J end lost 1 base, and 12 bases lay between the germline ends. Germline V gene lookup returns CDR1 MNHNS and CDR2 SASEGT. The CDR3 loop spans 16 amino acids.

This clonotype was detected a few times. The V call is TRBV3-1, the J call TRBJ2-1; the D is unclear. The germline V gene has CDR1 LGHDT and CDR2 YNNKEL (reference sequence). This CDR3 has 16 amino acids. Trimming took off 3 bases at V and 5 bases at J, with 17 bases between the two ends. The CDR3 sequence: CASSHPHGLTNNEQFF. For the CDR3, the DNA is TGTGCCAGCAGCCACCCCCATGGCCTTACAAACAATGAGCAGTTCTTC.

A few counts support this clonotype. The CDR3 nucleotides read TGTGCCAGCAGCTTAGTGTCGGGCCCCAAACAAGAGACCCAGTACTTC. This gives the protein CASSLVSGPKQETQYF. This chain connects TRBV7-2 to TRBJ2-5; the D is unclear. CDR1 and CDR2 (germline): SGHTA, FQGNSA. The CDR3 runs 16 residues. V was cut by 1 base and J by 2 bases, with 14 bases left in between.

This clonotype was seen more than once but under ten times. The rearrangement uses TRBV5-5 and TRBJ2-5, with D unresolved. The V gene's germline CDR1 is SGHKS and CDR2 YYEKEE (reference sequence). This CDR3 region has 14 residues. V dropped 1 base and J dropped 0 bases, with 7 bases sitting between them. The CDR3 loop is CASSLISHQETQYF. CDR3 in DNA: TGTGCCAGCAGCTTGATTAGCCACCAAGAGACCCAGTACTTC. The whole variable domain, remainder taken from reference TRBV5-5 and TRBJ2-5, is DAGVTQSPTHLIKTRGQQVTLRCSPISGHKSVSWYQQVLGQGPQFIFQYYEKEERGRGNFPDRFSARQFPNYSSELNVNALLLGDSALYLCASSLISHQETQYFGPGTRLLVL.

The rearrangement joins TRBV7-2 to TRBJ1-2; TRBD1 agrees at 7 bases. Trimming cost V 1 base and J 5 bases; bases outside gene matches: 10. Germline loops: CDR1 SGHTA, CDR2 FQGNSA. The CDR3 has 16 amino acids. CDR3 DNA sequence: TGTGCCAGCAGCTTAGAGACAGGGCGGGGGGGGTATGGCTACACCTTC. Its translation: CASSLETGRGGYGYTF.

The V call is TRBV12-5, the J call TRBJ2-2; 7 positions match TRBD1. The CDR3 is 15 residues long. CDR1 and CDR2 from the germline V gene are LGHNT and FRNRAP. With 5 bases clipped from V and 0 bases from J, the junction kept 3 bases outside the gene matches. This chain's CDR3 is CASGSGQANTGELFF. The CDR3 DNA sequence: TGTGCTAGTGGTAGCGGACAGGCGAACACCGGGGAGCTGTTTTTT.

The rearrangement uses TRBV24-1 and TRBJ2-2; no firm D call. V gave up 5 bases and J gave up 0 bases, with 12 bases separating them. The CDR3 consists of 16 residues. Germline-derived CDR1 and CDR2 are KGHDR and SFDVKD. Written as DNA, the CDR3 is TGTGCCACCAGTGCAGCCGAATTCGCGAACACCGGGGAGCTGTTTTTT. Translation: CATSAAEFANTGELFF.

This clonotype was seen a few times. The CDR3 DNA follows: TGTGCCATCGGAAGGGACAGGGGCGAGCAGTACTTC. Translation gives CAIGRDRGEQYF. The V gene is TRBV10-3, the J gene TRBJ2-7, with 10 bases that match TRBD1. The CDR3 has 12 amino acids. Looked up from germline, CDR1 is ENHRY and CDR2 is SYGVKD. The trim removed 8 bases at V and 6 bases at J, leaving 4 bases unmatched.